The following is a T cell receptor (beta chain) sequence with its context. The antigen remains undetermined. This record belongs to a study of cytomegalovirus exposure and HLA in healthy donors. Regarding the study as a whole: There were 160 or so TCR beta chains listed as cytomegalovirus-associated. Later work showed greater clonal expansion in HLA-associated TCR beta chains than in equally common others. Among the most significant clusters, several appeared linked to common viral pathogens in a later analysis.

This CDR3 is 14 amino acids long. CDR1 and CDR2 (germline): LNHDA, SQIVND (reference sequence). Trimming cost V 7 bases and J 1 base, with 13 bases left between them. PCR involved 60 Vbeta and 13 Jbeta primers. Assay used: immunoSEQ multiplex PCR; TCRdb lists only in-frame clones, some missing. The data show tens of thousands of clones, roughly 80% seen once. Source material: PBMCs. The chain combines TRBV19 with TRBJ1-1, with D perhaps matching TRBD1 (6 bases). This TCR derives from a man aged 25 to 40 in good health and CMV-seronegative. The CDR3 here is CASTLDRPNTEAFF. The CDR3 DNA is TGTGCCAGTACCCTAGACAGGCCGAACACTGAAGCTTTCTTT.